This T cell receptor beta chain came from a study of blood T cells in healthy people across ages. The study, taken as a whole, reports: A roughly linear age-dependent decrease characterized TCR beta diversity per million T cells. Long-lived donors had more naive CD4+ cells and higher diversity than aged donors.

A remark on this clonotype: The antigen remains undetermined.

Together with a sample-barcoded 5' primer, a J-beta primer mix was included in a second PCR lasting about 7 to 11 cycles. TCRdb called the 5' RACE reads again in MiXCR, with one record for every CDR3 protein. The profile shows some 1 million distinct CDR3 sequences, around 43% of them singletons. The receptor comes from a woman aged 60 to 75 in good health. What was sequenced was blood.

The CDR3 reads CASKGSWYEQYF. CDR3 sequence (DNA): TGTGCCAGCAAAGGTAGTTGGTACGAGCAGTACTTC. V gene TRBV2 combines with J gene TRBJ2-4; D is unclear. The J call may be incorrect, as the DNA end agrees better with TRBJ2-7. Per germline, CDR1 SNHLY and CDR2 FYNNEI. The CDR3 covers 12 residues.